The 5 T cell receptor beta chains below were found in one sample sequenced in a study of CD8+CD57+ T cells in acquired aplastic anemia (dated by TCRdb to 2016 to 2019). TCRdb lists the instrument as Illumina HiSeq 2000. Profiling of TCR beta VDJ combinations and CDR3 sequences used genomic DNA as the template. Starting from the raw public reads, TCRdb applied fastp trimming at Q25, assembled clones with MiXCR and retained in-frame beta chains. For every CDR3 protein sequence, its rows merge into one entry that carries the most common genes and DNA. The sample yields approximately 170,000 distinct CDR3 sequences; 55% to 75% were counted once. The ten largest clones add up to 45% to 50% of the sample. Material for sequencing was sorted CD4+, CD8+, or CD8+CD57+ T cells (not recorded which) from PBMCs. All receptors come from a human donor in good health.

The table lists this clonotype with a count of one. The chain links TRBV24-1 to TRBJ2-1, with 12 bases that match TRBD2. V was clipped by 3 bases and J by 1 base; unmatched bases: 3. The CDR3 covers 17 residues. The V gene's germline CDR1 is KGHDR and CDR2 SFDVKD. The CDR3: CATSDRLAGVSYNEQFF. DNA for the CDR3: TGTGCCACCAGTGATCGACTAGCGGGGGTTTCCTACAATGAGCAGTTCTTC.

Written as DNA, the CDR3 is TGCAGCGTAGCCGGAGGGGCTTACTACGAGCAGTACTTC. It codes for CSVAGGAYYEQYF. The chain carries TRBV29-1 and TRBJ2-5; possibly TRBD2 for D (6 bases). The J call is in doubt because the DNA end fits TRBJ2-7 better. Germline V gene sequence: CDR1 SQVTM, CDR2 ANQGSEA. The CDR3 runs to 13 residues.

V usage is TRBV5-1 and J usage is TRBJ2-7, with a weak D call TRBD1 (5 bases). This CDR3 region has 13 residues. Germline assignment: CDR1 SGHRS and CDR2 YFSETQ. The ends were cut back, 0 bases at V and 4 bases at J, with 8 bases in the middle. DNA of the CDR3: TGCGCCAGCAGCTTGGTTTCAGGGTACGAGCAGTACTTC. It encodes CASSLVSGYEQYF.

The CDR3 loop reads CAISESMTGLNTEAFF. CDR3 coding DNA: TGTGCCATCAGTGAGTCTATGACAGGCCTGAACACTGAAGCTTTCTTT. The chain joins TRBV10-3 to TRBJ1-1; D perhaps matches TRBD1 (6 bases). Germline CDR1 and CDR2: ENHRY and SYGVKD. This CDR3 has 16 residues. V shed 0 bases and J shed 0 bases, with 11 bases lying between them.

This chain joins TRBV11-3 and TRBJ1-2; D is possibly TRBD1 (5 bases). Trimming took off 4 bases at V and 7 bases at J, with 22 bases between the two ends. CDR1 and CDR2 (germline): SGHNT, YENEEA. This CDR3 is 16 amino acids long. The CDR3 protein is CASSSGGTPGRGGYTF. CDR3 in DNA: TGTGCCAGCAGCTCCGGAGGGACCCCGGGTAGGGGTGGCTACACCTTC.